Sequencing of this TCR beta chain was carried out in a study of STAT3 mutations in large granular lymphocyte leukemia. Details on this clone: The target antigen is unknown.

The CDR3 runs to 14 residues. Germline V gene lookup returns CDR1 SGHRS and CDR2 YFSETQ. The V and J ends lost 4 bases and 6 bases respectively, with 13 bases between them. Study-level points and caveats: Some patients had persisting codominant clonotypes that could mask small clones. Variable sampling intervals and differing treatment regimens complicated linking therapy response to TCR clonal burden changes. Every T-cell large granular lymphocyte leukemia patient had at least one immunodominant TCR beta clonotype.

The method was immunoSEQ multiplex PCR; TCRdb's version includes in-frame clones alone and lacks a portion of them. Of around 26,000 clones in the sample, approximately 94% are singletons; the top ten hold about 6.8%. Source material: peripheral blood mononuclear cells. The V and J genes are TRBV5-1 and TRBJ2-2; weak D call: TRBD2 (5 bases). The source of this sequence is a man aged 40-55 years with T-cell large granular lymphocyte leukemia. Some clones in this sample may be carry-over from other donors' samples. The CDR3 DNA is TGCGCCAGCAGCCCCGGACTCCCACCCGGGGAGCTGTTTTTT. As protein: CASSPGLPPGELFF.